One and the same sample provided the 30 T cell receptor beta chains below, sequenced in a study of T cell responses to AZD1222 COVID-19 vaccine. TCRdb's table, derived via immunoSEQ multiplex PCR, lists solely in-frame clones and lacks some. The sample lists fewer than 120,000 clones, about 85% occurring once. Sequenced material: peripheral blood, taken on day 0 of AZD1222 vaccination. These receptors all come from an adult in good health.

The chain couples TRBV5-6 to TRBJ1-2; 12 bases map to TRBD1. CDR1 is SGHDT and CDR2 is YYEEEE in the germline V gene. The length of the CDR3 is 18 residues. The J segment lost 4 bases and the V segment lost 3 bases, leaving 13 bases of the junction unmatched. The CDR3 region is CASSSPGTGGAMGYGYTF. The CDR3 DNA reads TGTGCCAGCAGCTCCCCTGGGACAGGGGGCGCGATGGGCTATGGCTACACCTTC.

The V gene is TRBV7-8, the J gene TRBJ1-6; 8 positions agree with TRBD1. V gave up 1 base and J gave up 10 bases; unmatched junction bases: 3. This CDR3 contains 14 residues. Germline-derived CDR1 and CDR2 are SGHVS and FQNEAQ. The CDR3 region has the DNA TGTGCCAGCAGCTTAGACAGGGGGGGCTCACCCCTCCACTTT. Residues: CASSLDRGGSPLHF.

This clone was seen only a few times. This chain joins TRBV10-2 and TRBJ1-1; D is undetermined. CDR3 size: 18 residues. Trimming stripped 3 bases from V and 0 bases from J, with 20 bases between. Germline V CDR1 and CDR2: WSHSY, SAAADI. CDR3: CASSEGLRRLNMNTEAFF. CDR3 nucleotide sequence: TGCGCCAGCAGTGAAGGTCTCAGGCGACTTAACATGAACACTGAAGCTTTCTTT.

The chain recombines TRBV5-4 with TRBJ1-2; D ambiguous. CDR3 size: 13 residues. V was cut by 4 bases and J by 1 base, with 8 bases left in between. The germline gives CDR1 SGHNT, CDR2 YYREEE (reference sequence). The CDR3 spells CASSDFDNYGYTF. As DNA, the CDR3 is TGTGCCAGCAGCGACTTTGATAACTATGGCTACACCTTC.

The sample holds one count of this clone. This chain joins TRBV19 and TRBJ2-1; TRBD1 matches 8 bases. CDR3 length equals 13 residues. The V gene's germline CDR1 is LNHDA and CDR2 SQIVND (reference sequence). The junction had 3 bases not matched to a gene; V was cut back by 6 bases and J by 5 bases. CDR3 nucleotides: TGTGCCAGTAGCAGGGGGCTAAACAATGAGCAGTTCTTC. Amino acid sequence: CASSRGLNNEQFF.

The gene calls are TRBV4-1 and TRBJ1-1; D remains ambiguous. Germline V lookup: CDR1 MGHRA, CDR2 YSYEKL. The CDR3 has 20 amino acids. The V and J ends lost 0 bases and 1 base respectively, with 24 bases between them. Written as DNA, the CDR3 is TGCGCCAGCAGCCAAGAAATTAGTCGACTGGGTCAGGAGCGGAACACTGAAGCTTTCTTT. Its translation: CASSQEISRLGQERNTEAFF.

The V and J genes are TRBV14 and TRBJ1-3; the D is unclear. With 1 base removed from V and 0 bases from J, the gap between germline ends came to 10 bases. The germline gives CDR1 SGHDN, CDR2 FVKESK. The CDR3 length is 16 residues. The CDR3 region is CASSQGVRGSGNTIYF. In nucleotides, the CDR3 is TGTGCCAGCAGCCAAGGGGTCCGGGGCTCTGGAAACACCATATATTTT.

V usage is TRBV2 and J usage is TRBJ2-5; perhaps TRBD1 as D (6 bases). Germline V gene lookup returns CDR1 SNHLY and CDR2 FYNNEI. There are 11 residues in the CDR3. V lost 11 bases and J 2 bases, leaving 9 bases between the germline ends. The CDR3 coding sequence is TGTGCCGGGGGACAACAAGAGACCCAGTACTTC. Its protein product is CAGGQQETQYF.

This clone qualifies as medium-sized. This chain uses TRBV6-5 with TRBJ2-2, with 7 positions matching TRBD1. CDR3 size: 15 residues. V lost 6 bases to trimming and J lost 2 bases; unmatched junction nucleotides: 6. Per germline, CDR1 MNHEY and CDR2 SVGAGI. The CDR3 is CASSLGQINTGELFF. CDR3 DNA sequence: TGTGCCAGCAGCTTGGGACAGATTAACACCGGGGAGCTGTTTTTT.

This chain connects TRBV14 to TRBJ2-2; D call uncertain. V lost 4 bases, J lost 4 bases, and 7 bases lay in between. CDR1 SGHDN and CDR2 FVKESK come from the germline V gene. CDR3 length: 13 residues. In DNA form, the CDR3 reads TGTGCCAGCAGCCGCGGAGTCACCGGGGAGCTGTTTTTT. Translation gives CASSRGVTGELFF.

The V and J genes are TRBV6-2 or TRBV6-3 and TRBJ1-1; D call uncertain. The CDR3 sequence is 13 residues long. The germline V and J ends were trimmed by 0 bases and 7 bases, with 9 bases remaining between them. Germline loops: CDR1 MNHEY, CDR2 SVGEGT. The CDR3 loop is CASSYSGWDEAFF. Written as DNA, the CDR3 is TGTGCCAGCAGTTACTCTGGGTGGGATGAAGCTTTCTTT.

This chain links TRBV3-1 (or the pseudogene TRBV3-2) with TRBJ2-5; D is undetermined. The CDR3 totals 15 residues. The V end was cut by 0 bases, the J end by 1 base, with 9 bases between. The germline CDR1 and CDR2 sequences are LGHDT and YNNKEL (reference sequence). CDR3 residues: CASSQEAPPQETQYF. For the CDR3, the DNA is TGTGCCAGCAGCCAAGAGGCGCCCCCCCAAGAGACCCAGTACTTC.

The chain employs TRBV12-3 or TRBV12-4 and TRBJ2-3, with D maybe TRBD2 (6 bases). This CDR3 has 13 amino acids. Trimming cost V 5 bases and J 8 bases, with 14 bases left between them. Here the CDR3 reads CASSEFEGGTQYF. As DNA, the CDR3 is TGTGCCAGCAGTGAATTCGAGGGAGGTACGCAGTATTTT.

The chain links TRBV10-1 to TRBJ1-1, with TRBD1 matching 10 bases. Unmatched junction bases numbered 7, after V lost 5 bases and J lost 1 base. The CDR3 length is 16 residues. Germline V gene sequence: CDR1 WNHNN, CDR2 SYGVQD (reference sequence). DNA for the CDR3: TGCGCCAGCAGTCCCGCCTGGACAGGGGGGAACACTGAAGCTTTCTTT. It yields the protein CASSPAWTGGNTEAFF.

V usage is TRBV7-9 and J usage is TRBJ2-7, with TRBD2 matching over 13 bases. J gave up 3 bases and V 5 bases, and 1 base lay outside the gene matches. CDR1 and CDR2 from the germline V gene are SEHNR and FQNEAQ (reference sequence). CDR3 length: 14 residues. The CDR3 region has the DNA TGTGCCAGCAGCCGGACTAGCGGGAGCTACGAGCAGTACTTC. Amino acid sequence: CASSRTSGSYEQYF.

The chain combines TRBV5-4 with TRBJ2-7; 7 nucleotides align to TRBD2. V shed 0 bases, J shed 5 bases, and the junction held 11 bases outside the gene matches. Germline CDR1 SGHNT, CDR2 YYREEE (reference sequence). CDR3 length equals 16 residues. The CDR3 sequence is CASSLDGGGPRNEQYF. CDR3 coding DNA: TGTGCCAGCAGCTTGGACGGGGGAGGGCCTCGGAACGAGCAGTACTTC.

V usage is TRBV30 and J usage is TRBJ1-2; possible D gene TRBD1, 5 bases. The CDR3 contains 13 residues. Looked up from germline, CDR1 is GTSNPN and CDR2 is SVGIG (reference sequence). Trimming left V 4 bases short and J 2 bases short, with 11 bases between. As DNA, the CDR3 is TGTGCCTGGATCTGGGGCCGGAACTATGGCTACACCTTC. Protein product: CAWIWGRNYGYTF.

This clone was detected only once. The chain carries TRBV24-1 and TRBJ2-3; possibly TRBD1 for D (7 bases). The V gene's germline CDR1 is KGHDR and CDR2 SFDVKD. Between the trimmed V and J ends, which lost 1 base and 1 base, there was a span of 14 bases. This CDR3 comprises 17 residues. The CDR3 DNA reads as TGTGCCACCAGTGATTTAAGACAGGGCGGGGGCACAGATACGCAGTATTTT. It is translated as CATSDLRQGGGTDTQYF.

The chain combines TRBV7-9 with TRBJ2-7, with a weak D call TRBD1 (5 bases). V lost 2 bases to trimming and J lost 1 base, with 12 bases between them. Germline values: CDR1 SEHNR, CDR2 FQNEAQ (reference sequence). The CDR3 contains 15 residues. The CDR3 nucleotides are TGTGCCAGCAGCTTACTACCAGGGCCTTCCTACGAGCAGTACTTC. Its protein is CASSLLPGPSYEQYF.

The chain employs TRBV19 and TRBJ2-2; 10 bases are a match to TRBD2. Germline CDR1 is LNHDA and CDR2 is SQIVND (reference sequence). The CDR3 contains 16 residues. V shed 6 bases and J 7 bases; nucleotides not matched to a gene: 11. The CDR3 DNA reads TGTGCCAGTAGACCACTAGCGGGGCCTTCGGGCGGGGAGCTGTTTTTT. Its translation: CASRPLAGPSGGELFF.

V gene TRBV6-5 combines with J gene TRBJ1-2, with unresolved D. From germline, CDR1 is MNHEY and CDR2 SVGAGI. This CDR3 is built from 13 residues. V was cut by 5 bases and J by 7 bases, with 14 bases left in between. The CDR3 bases are TGTGCCAGCAGTCGGGAGGCGGCGGGTGGCTACACCTTC. Translating gives CASSREAAGGYTF.

J is TRBJ2-7 and V is TRBV12-3 or TRBV12-4; D is uncertain. Trimming removed 7 bases at V and 5 bases at J, with 12 bases between. The CDR3 has 12 residues. CDR3 sequence: CASTKTINEQYF. In DNA form, the CDR3 reads TGTGCCAGCACAAAGACGATAAACGAGCAGTACTTC.

The rearrangement uses TRBV5-1 and TRBJ2-1, with 9 bases that match TRBD2. The J segment lost 5 bases and the V segment lost 4 bases, leaving 7 bases of the junction unmatched. The CDR3 consists of 15 residues. Germline loops: CDR1 SGHRS, CDR2 YFSETQ. The chain's CDR3 is CASSEGLALDNEQFF. Written as DNA, the CDR3 is TGCGCCAGCAGCGAGGGACTAGCCTTAGACAATGAGCAGTTCTTC.

This sequence joins TRBV3-1 (or the pseudogene TRBV3-2) and TRBJ2-3, with D unresolved. The CDR3 runs to 13 residues. The ends were cut back, 1 base at V and 1 base at J, with 3 bases in the middle. The germline V gene encodes CDR1 LGHDT and CDR2 YNNKEL (reference sequence). In DNA form, the CDR3 reads TGTGCCAGCAGCCAAGCGGGCACAGATACGCAGTATTTT. This sequence encodes CASSQAGTDTQYF.

This chain uses TRBV19 with TRBJ2-7; TRBD1 or TRBD2 may be the D gene (6 bases each). The CDR3 runs to 16 residues. V gave up 4 bases and J gave up 4 bases, with 20 bases separating them. Germline V lookup: CDR1 LNHDA, CDR2 SQIVND (reference sequence). The CDR3 is CASSTAYREVFYEQYF. CDR3 in DNA: TGTGCCAGTAGTACCGCCTACAGGGAGGTTTTTTACGAGCAGTACTTC.

This clone was found a few times. The gene calls are TRBV5-1 and TRBJ1-4; TRBD1 agrees at 12 bases. This CDR3 has 16 residues. After removal of 0 bases from V and 6 bases from J, the junction contained 3 bases not matched to a gene. CDR1 is SGHRS and CDR2 is YFSETQ in the germline V gene. CDR3 region: CASSLEGQGAYEKLFF. The CDR3 DNA reads as TGCGCCAGCAGCTTGGAGGGACAGGGGGCCTATGAAAAACTGTTTTTT.

This chain uses TRBV7-9 with TRBJ1-2, with 9 bases lining up with TRBD1. Trimming removed 2 bases from V and 3 bases from J; junction bases left unmatched: 1. CDR3 size: 14 residues. Germline V gives CDR1 SEHNR, CDR2 FQNEAQ (reference sequence). The CDR3 protein is CASSLRQGDYGYTF. Here the CDR3 DNA reads TGTGCCAGCAGCTTACGACAGGGGGACTATGGCTACACCTTC.

The J gene is TRBJ1-2, the V gene TRBV19; D remains unclear. V gave up 5 bases and J gave up 5 bases, with 12 bases separating them. CDR3 length: 13 amino acids. The germline V gene encodes CDR1 LNHDA and CDR2 SQIVND (reference sequence). CDR3 DNA: TGTGCCAGTAGTCCCCCCGGACTGTATGGCTACACCTTC. Translating it yields CASSPPGLYGYTF.

The rearrangement uses TRBV5-6 and TRBJ1-1; perhaps TRBD1 as D (6 bases). Trimming took off 0 bases at V and 11 bases at J, with 23 bases between the two ends. The CDR3 spans 16 residues. Germline V gene lookup returns CDR1 SGHDT and CDR2 YYEEEE. This CDR3 is CASSLAGGGWPSGAFF. The CDR3 DNA sequence: TGTGCCAGCAGCTTGGCCGGTGGGGGCTGGCCATCTGGGGCTTTCTTT.

This chain uses TRBV10-2 with TRBJ1-5, with 8 bases aligning to TRBD1. Germline V lookup: CDR1 WSHSY, CDR2 SAAADI. Unmatched junction bases numbered 1, after V lost 7 bases and J lost 2 bases. The CDR3 is made up of 13 amino acids. CDR3 bases: TGCGCCAGCAAGGGACAGGGCAATCAGCCCCAGCATTTT. Its protein is CASKGQGNQPQHF.